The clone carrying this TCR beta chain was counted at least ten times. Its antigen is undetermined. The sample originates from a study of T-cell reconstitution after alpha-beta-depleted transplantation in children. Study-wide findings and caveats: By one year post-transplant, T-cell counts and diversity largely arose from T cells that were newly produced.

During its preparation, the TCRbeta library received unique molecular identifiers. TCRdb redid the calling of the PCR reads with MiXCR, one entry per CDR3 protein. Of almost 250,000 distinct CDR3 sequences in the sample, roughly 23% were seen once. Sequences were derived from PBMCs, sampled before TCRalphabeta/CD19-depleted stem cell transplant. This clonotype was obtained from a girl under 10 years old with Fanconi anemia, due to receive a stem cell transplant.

The CDR3 here is CATSSPRGVNTQYF. The CDR3 nucleotides are TGTGCCACCTCCTCACCTCGGGGGGTAAATACGCAGTATTTT. The J gene is TRBJ2-3, the V gene TRBV7-6; the match to TRBD2 covers 7 bases. Trimming removed 10 bases from V and 7 bases from J; junction bases left unmatched: 14. From germline, CDR1 is SGHVS and CDR2 FNYEAQ. The CDR3 consists of 14 residues.